This T cell receptor (beta chain) was captured in a study of T cell repertoires in cytomegalovirus infection. Study summary: A matching HLA type, together with CMV infection, was signaled by public TCR beta signatures.

Points on this clonotype: The junction departs from germline at one end; a sequencing error may be responsible.

CDR3 length equals 16 residues. TCRdb recomputed calls from the reads with MiXCR, one row per CDR3 protein. The table has 500,000 or so distinct CDR3 sequences, 16% seen once. This chain joins TRBV12-3 or TRBV12-4 and TRBJ2-2; 8 nucleotides align to TRBD1. This receptor was obtained from a human donor in good health (CMV status not recorded). Some clones in this sample may be carry-over from other donors' samples. Source material: CD8+ T cells from PBMCs. The CDR3 spells CASSLGEQGDTGDLFF. In nucleotides, the CDR3 is TGTGCAAGCAGTTTGGGAGAACAGGGGGACACCGGGGATCTGTTTTTT.